Listed here are 21 T cell receptor beta chains from one sample, sequenced in a study of blood T cell repertoires in COVID-19 (dated by TCRdb to about 2020). Library preparation was by the immunoSEQ multiplex PCR assay. This immuneACCESS table, as held by TCRdb, lists in-frame sequences with V and J called but not all clones. Of the missing ones, under half trace to an unresolved V gene in checked studies; the others have no known cause. The sample has 150,000 to 200,000 clones on record, more than 65% of them singletons. The top ten clones comprise roughly 15% of the sample. The sample comprised PBMCs or T cells enriched from blood (not recorded which). These receptors were taken from a man aged 50 to 60 who had recovered from COVID-19.

V gene TRBV28 combines with J gene TRBJ1-6; 8 nucleotides align to TRBD1. The V gene's germline CDR1 is MDHEN and CDR2 SYDVKM. The CDR3 sequence is 14 residues long. V was pared by 4 bases and J by 9 bases, with 5 bases of the junction left unmatched. Written as DNA, the CDR3 is TGTGCCAGCAGTTGGACAGGGATACGTTCACCCCTCCACTTT. It codes for CASSWTGIRSPLHF.

The chain links TRBV3-1 (or the pseudogene TRBV3-2) to TRBJ1-5, with D uncertain. CDR3 length equals 16 residues. With 4 bases removed from V and 0 bases from J, the gap between germline ends came to 13 bases. Germline V gene lookup returns CDR1 LGHDT and CDR2 YNNKEL (reference sequence). In DNA form, the CDR3 reads TGTGCCAGCAGCCCTGGAGCCTTCTTTAGCAATCAGCCCCAGCATTTT. This codes for CASSPGAFFSNQPQHF.

The chain has TRBV10-3 and TRBJ2-7; perhaps TRBD2 as D (5 bases). This CDR3 spans 11 amino acids. V gave up 11 bases and J gave up 3 bases, with 11 bases separating them. The germline V gene has CDR1 ENHRY and CDR2 SYGVKD. The CDR3 sequence: CASRTDYEQYF. The CDR3 DNA follows: TGTGCCTCCCGGACTGACTACGAGCAGTACTTC.

This clone was seen only a few times. V is TRBV29-1 and J is TRBJ2-7; 9 bases line up with TRBD1. The ends lost 7 bases at V and 6 bases at J; junction bases unmatched: 4. Looked up from germline, CDR1 is SQVTM and CDR2 is ANQGSEA. The CDR3 loop spans 11 amino acids. The CDR3 region is CSAGTGFEQYF. CDR3 bases: TGCAGCGCCGGGACAGGGTTCGAGCAGTACTTC.

This clone showed up just once. This may be a read error: a much more frequent sequence differs by one nucleotide. Other DNA sequences within the sample encode an identical CDR3. The chain uses TRBV7-9 and TRBJ1-1; the D gene is possibly TRBD1 (6 bases). From germline, CDR1 is SEHNR and CDR2 FQNEAQ (reference sequence). With 3 bases removed from V and 1 base from J, the gap between germline ends came to 6 bases. This CDR3 spans 13 amino acids. CDR3 region: CASSLTGNTEAFF. CDR3 DNA: TGTGCCAGCAGCTTGACAGGGAACACTGAAGCTTTCTTT.

The V and J genes are TRBV27 and TRBJ2-7, with 10 bases identical to TRBD1. Germline CDR1 and CDR2: MNHEY and SMNVEV (reference sequence). The CDR3 is made up of 13 amino acids. Trimming removed 6 bases from V and 3 bases from J; junction bases left unmatched: 2. This CDR3 is CASRRTGGYEQYF. The DNA of the CDR3 is TGTGCCAGCAGAAGGACAGGGGGCTACGAGCAGTACTTC.

This chain uses TRBV9 with TRBJ2-2; 7 positions agree with TRBD1. CDR1 SGDLS and CDR2 YYNGEE come from the germline V gene. The CDR3 has 17 amino acids. V gave up 4 bases and J gave up 3 bases; unmatched junction bases: 12. CDR3 sequence: CASSPTRDRVYTGELFF. For the CDR3, the DNA is TGTGCCAGCAGCCCAACCCGGGACAGAGTTTACACCGGGGAGCTGTTTTTT.

V gene TRBV10-3 combines with J gene TRBJ2-5; D may be TRBD2 (6 bases). The CDR3 loop spans 15 amino acids. Germline V CDR1 and CDR2: ENHRY, SYGVKD. The ends were cut back, 4 bases at V and 0 bases at J, with 12 bases in the middle. The CDR3 DNA sequence: TGTGCCATCAGTGGCGGGACGGGCTACCAAGAGACCCAGTACTTC. This encodes CAISGGTGYQETQYF.

In this sample, this clone turned up many times. The chain recombines TRBV4-1 with TRBJ1-2; TRBD1 is a possible D gene (6 bases). This CDR3 spans 16 amino acids. Germline loops: CDR1 MGHRA, CDR2 YSYEKL. Trimming stripped 1 base from V and 4 bases from J, with 16 bases between. CDR3 in DNA: TGCGCCAGCAGCCAAGCTTCCGGGACACAGTCCTATGGCTACACCTTC. It translates to CASSQASGTQSYGYTF.

V is TRBV6-5 and J is TRBJ1-6; D call uncertain. The CDR3 runs 14 residues. In germline, CDR1 is MNHEY, CDR2 SVGAGI. V was cut by 2 bases and J by 7 bases, with 9 bases left in between. This CDR3 reads CASSYPELNSPLHF. The CDR3, as DNA: TGTGCCAGCAGTTACCCAGAATTAAATTCACCCCTCCACTTT.

The chain uses TRBV3-1 (or the pseudogene TRBV3-2) and TRBJ1-2, with D unresolved. Trimming removed 4 bases from V and 4 bases from J, with 19 bases in between. The CDR3 is 16 amino acids. Germline V CDR1 and CDR2: LGHDT, YNNKEL (reference sequence). Written as DNA, the CDR3 is TGTGCCAGCAGCCCGACCCCGCGTATAGAGGGCTATGGCTACACCTTC. Its protein product is CASSPTPRIEGYGYTF.

This chain uses TRBV15 with TRBJ2-3; 9 nucleotides line up with TRBD1. Germline-derived CDR1 and CDR2 are LNHNV and YYDKDF (reference sequence). There are 16 residues in the CDR3. The ends lost 4 bases at V and 3 bases at J; junction bases unmatched: 8. The CDR3 spells CATSTNRGLGTDTQYF. In nucleotides, the CDR3 is TGTGCCACCAGCACCAACAGGGGGCTTGGTACAGATACGCAGTATTTT.

The chain links TRBV6-4 to TRBJ2-3; the D gene is possibly TRBD2 (5 bases). CDR1 and CDR2 from the germline V gene are MRHNA and SNTAGT. This CDR3 is 15 amino acids long. The V end lost 0 bases, the J end lost 2 bases, and 9 bases lay between the germline ends. The CDR3 sequence: CASSDSGLITDTQYF. The DNA of the CDR3 is TGTGCCAGCAGTGACTCTGGACTCATCACAGATACGCAGTATTTT.

J is TRBJ2-2 and V is TRBV13, with D possibly TRBD2 on 5 matching bases. V shed 5 bases and J shed 1 base, with 8 bases lying between them. Germline-derived CDR1 and CDR2 are PRHDT and FYEKMQ (reference sequence). CDR3 length equals 14 residues. The CDR3 here is CASSRGQNTGELFF. The CDR3 DNA sequence: TGTGCCAGCAGCCGCGGGCAGAACACCGGGGAGCTGTTTTTT.

V and J are TRBV6-5 and TRBJ1-2; 8 bases map to TRBD1. This CDR3 has 13 amino acids. The germline V gene has CDR1 MNHEY and CDR2 SVGAGI. The V gene end was trimmed by 7 bases and the J gene end by 3 bases; junction bases not matched to a gene: 4. This chain's CDR3 is CASTETGDYGYTF. The CDR3 nucleotides are TGTGCCAGCACGGAGACAGGGGACTATGGCTACACCTTC.

The chain uses TRBV5-1 and TRBJ1-1, with D maybe TRBD1 (5 bases). Germline V gene sequence: CDR1 SGHRS, CDR2 YFSETQ. The CDR3 runs 14 residues. V was cut by 0 bases and J by 6 bases, with 12 bases left in between. CDR3 sequence: CASSLVSGMAEAFF. In DNA form, the CDR3 reads TGCGCCAGCAGCTTGGTATCAGGGATGGCTGAAGCTTTCTTT.

This chain connects TRBV11-2 to TRBJ1-4; D unresolved. Germline CDR1 SGHAT, CDR2 FQNNGV. Between the trimmed V and J ends, which lost 0 bases and 3 bases, there was a span of 8 bases. The CDR3 spans 15 residues. Here the CDR3 reads CASSLDRQANEKLFF. As DNA, the CDR3 is TGTGCCAGCAGCTTAGATCGTCAGGCTAATGAAAAACTGTTTTTT.

The chain links TRBV10-1 to TRBJ1-1; 7 nucleotides agree with TRBD1. This CDR3 region has 12 residues. Per germline, CDR1 WNHNN and CDR2 SYGVQD (reference sequence). V was pared by 7 bases and J by 1 base, with 0 bases of the junction left unmatched. The CDR3 here is CASTGGNTEAFF. CDR3 sequence (DNA): TGCGCCAGCACAGGGGGGAACACTGAAGCTTTCTTT.

Regarding this clone: A junction boundary mismatches the germline segment, possibly from a read error. This chain links TRBV6-5 with TRBJ1-1, with D unresolved. The CDR3 has 12 amino acids. Germline V gene sequence: CDR1 MNHEY, CDR2 SVGAGI. The CDR3 here is CATRFANAEAFF. The CDR3 DNA reads as TGTGCCACGCGGTTCGCGAACGCTGAAGCTTTCTTT.

This clone was counted a few times. The identical CDR3 is also encoded by other nucleotide sequences in the sample. V gene TRBV18 combines with J gene TRBJ1-1, with D possibly being TRBD1 (5 bases). The CDR3 is made up of 15 amino acids. The V end was cut by 3 bases, the J end by 0 bases, with 11 bases between. CDR1 is KGHSH and CDR2 is LQKENI in the germline V gene. The CDR3 loop is CASSPDTGMNTEAFF. CDR3 coding DNA: TGTGCCAGCTCACCGGACACTGGGATGAACACTGAAGCTTTCTTT.

This clone is a singleton in its sample. The chain employs TRBV28 and TRBJ2-5; 7 bases line up with TRBD2. Germline assignment: CDR1 MDHEN and CDR2 SYDVKM. The CDR3 is 14 residues long. Unmatched junction bases numbered 5, after V lost 2 bases and J lost 5 bases. The CDR3 loop reads CASSLVGGSETQYF. The CDR3, as DNA: TGTGCCAGCAGTTTAGTGGGCGGGAGCGAGACCCAGTACTTC.